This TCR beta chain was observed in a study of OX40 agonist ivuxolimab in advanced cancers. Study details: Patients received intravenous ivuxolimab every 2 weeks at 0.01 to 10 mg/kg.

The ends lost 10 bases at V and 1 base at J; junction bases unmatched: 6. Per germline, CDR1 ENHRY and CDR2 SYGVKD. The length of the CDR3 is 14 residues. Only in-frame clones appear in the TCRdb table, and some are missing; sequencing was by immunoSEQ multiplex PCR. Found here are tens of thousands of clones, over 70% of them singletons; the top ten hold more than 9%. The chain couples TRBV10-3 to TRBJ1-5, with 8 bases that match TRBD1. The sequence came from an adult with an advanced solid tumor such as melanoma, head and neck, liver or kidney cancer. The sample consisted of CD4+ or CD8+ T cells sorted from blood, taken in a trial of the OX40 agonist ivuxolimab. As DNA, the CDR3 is TGTGCCACTTGGACAGGGAACAGCAATCAGCCCCAGCATTTT. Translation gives CATWTGNSNQPQHF.